Listed here is a single T cell receptor beta chain. The immunoSEQ assay was v3. Survey-level samples got 2 million to 2.5 million read pairs; deep-level samples got about 4.5-6.5 million. Profiling relied on immunoSEQ multiplex PCR, and the TCRdb table lists in-frame clones only, not all of them. In the table there are approximately 45,000 clones, roughly 85% of which are singletons. This sample is drawn from a study of TIL therapy for anti-PD-1-resistant metastatic lung cancer. Study summary: Half of patients were current or former smokers.

Regarding time point: pre-treatment sample, taken before nivolumab and TIL therapy. The CDR3 has 14 residues. Trimming took 2 bases from V and 3 from J, leaving 11 bases between them. Germline assignment: CDR1 SGHRS and CDR2 YFSETQ. The sample consisted of blood, taken at baseline. The source of this sequence is a man between 65 and 79 years old with non-small cell lung cancer. The gene calls are TRBV5-1 and TRBJ2-5; tentatively, D is TRBD1 (5 bases). CDR3 region: CASSLSQGEETQYF. CDR3 DNA: TGCGCCAGCAGCTTATCCCAGGGTGAAGAGACCCAGTACTTC. The full variable domain, with the rest looked up from reference TRBV5-1 and TRBJ2-5, is KAGVTQTPRYLIKTRGQQVTLSCSPISGHRSVSWYQQTPGQGLQFLFEYFSETQRNKGNFPGRFSGRQFSNSRSEMNVSTLELGDSALYLCASSLSQGEETQYFGPGTRLLVL.